This is a list of T cell receptor beta chains from one sample in a study of OX40 agonist ivuxolimab in advanced cancers. Sequenced by immunoSEQ multiplex PCR; TCRdb stores in-frame clones only, minus some. The sample has over 55,000 clones; just over 90% are singletons. The specimen comprised CD4+ or CD8+ T cells sorted from blood, sampled in a trial of the OX40 agonist ivuxolimab. All receptors derive from an adult with an advanced solid tumor such as melanoma, head and neck, liver or kidney cancer. Both conserved end residues are part of each CDR3. Each record gives: clone size, CDR3 length, V gene, J gene, D gene, CDR3 DNA, CDR3 protein. D genes are given only for firm matches. Clone size is stated in some rows and not others, as once, few, many or a class when expanded.

.	13	TRBV30	TRBJ1-5	.	TGTGCCTGGAGTCAGGCAGGGAATCAGCCCCAGCATTTT	CAWSQAGNQPQHF
.	15	TRBV28	TRBJ2-2	.	TGTGCCAGCAGTTTTGCTGGATCGAACACCGGGGAGCTGTTTTTT	CASSFAGSNTGELFF
.	11	TRBV5-6	TRBJ1-2	.	TGTGCCAGCAGCTTGGAAGGCCCCCACACCTTC	CASSLEGPHTF
.	16	TRBV4-1	TRBJ2-7	.	TGCGCCAGCAGGGGTAGTGGGCGGCAGGGTCCCTACGAGCAGTACTTC	CASRGSGRQGPYEQYF
.	15	TRBV5-1	TRBJ1-1	TRBD1	TGCGCCAGCAGCATCCTCGGACAGGGTCGGGCTGAAGCTTTCTTT	CASSILGQGRAEAFF
few	11	TRBV2	TRBJ1-5	.	TGTGCCAGCAGAATAGACAAGCCCCAGCATTTT	CASRIDKPQHF
once	15	TRBV5-1	TRBJ2-3	TRBD2	TGCGCCAGCCTTAAGGATAGCGGGAGAACAGATACGCAGTATTTT	CASLKDSGRTDTQYF
.	15	TRBV6-6	TRBJ1-3	TRBD1	TGTGCCAGCAGTTACGCGACAGGGTCTGGAAACACCATATATTTT	CASSYATGSGNTIYF
once	16	TRBV19	TRBJ2-3	.	TGTGCCAGTAGTGCTATGCAGGGGCCGGGCGAGGATACGCAGTATTTT	CASSAMQGPGEDTQYF
.	14	TRBV10-3	TRBJ2-3	.	TGTGCCATCAGTGAGCGGGAGAGCACAGATACGCAGTATTTT	CAISERESTDTQYF
.	13	TRBV28	TRBJ2-1	.	TGTGCCAGCAGCACCCCAGGGAATTATGAGCAGTTCTTC	CASSTPGNYEQFF
.	14	TRBV5-1	TRBJ2-7	.	TGCGCCAGCAGCTTGGCAGGGTCTCTCTACGAGCAGTACTTC	CASSLAGSLYEQYF
.	17	TRBV11-2	TRBJ2-2	.	TGTGCCAGCAGCGGGCCCGGTGGGGGCCAGAACACCGGGGAGCTGTTTTTT	CASSGPGGGQNTGELFF
.	14	TRBV11-3	TRBJ1-2	.	TGTGCCAGCAGCTTAGTAGCAGGGAACTATGGCTACACCTTC	CASSLVAGNYGYTF
.	15	TRBV7-2	TRBJ2-3	.	TGTGCCAGCAGCTTAGATAGAGGGAGCACAGATACGCAGTATTTT	CASSLDRGSTDTQYF
.	13	TRBV18	TRBJ2-3	.	TGTGCCAGCTCCCCGGGCCAGCCGGATACGCAGTATTTT	CASSPGQPDTQYF
.	15	TRBV7-9	TRBJ2-5	TRBD2	TGTGCCAGCAGCTTAGATGGACTAGCGGACGAGACCCAGTACTTC	CASSLDGLADETQYF
.	11	TRBV20-1	TRBJ1-2	.	TGCAGTGCTATAGGTGGGAATGGCTACACCTTC	CSAIGGNGYTF
.	17	TRBV15	TRBJ2-5	TRBD2	TGTGCCACCAGCAGTTCCCGGACTAGGGCGCTGCGGGAGACCCAGTACTTC	CATSSSRTRALRETQYF
.	12	TRBV29-1	TRBJ2-1	.	TGCAGCGTTAGGATCTCCTACAATGAGCAGTTCTTC	CSVRISYNEQFF
.	13	TRBV2	TRBJ2-5	.	TGTGCCAGCAGTGAAGGCAGCCAAGAGACCCAGTACTTC	CASSEGSQETQYF
.	15	TRBV5-4	TRBJ1-1	.	TGTGCCAGCAGCTTGGTCGGCAGGGGGAACACTGAAGCTTTCTTT	CASSLVGRGNTEAFF
.	19	TRBV5-1	TRBJ1-1	.	TGCGCCAGCAGCTTGGAATGGGGAGAGGGAGGCAAGGAAAACACTGAAGCTTTCTTT	CASSLEWGEGGKENTEAFF
.	15	TRBV30	TRBJ1-1	.	TGTGCCTGGAGTGTACCGAGACAGGTGGGCACTGAAGCTTTCTTT	CAWSVPRQVGTEAFF
.	14	TRBV2	TRBJ2-7	.	TGTGCCAGCACCTCGACAGGAAGCTCCTACGAGCAGTACTTC	CASTSTGSSYEQYF
.	13	TRBV6-6	TRBJ2-7	.	TGTGCCAGCAGGGCCGCCGGGCGCTACGAGCAGTACTTC	CASRAAGRYEQYF
.	16	TRBV7-2	TRBJ2-1	.	TGTGCCAGCAGCCCCCGCCCTGGGAACTACTACAATGAGCAGTTCTTC	CASSPRPGNYYNEQFF
.	15	TRBV5-8	TRBJ2-1	.	TGTGCCAGCAGCTTGAAGGACCGCATCAGCAATGAGCAGTTCTTC	CASSLKDRISNEQFF
few	11	TRBV28	TRBJ1-1	.	TGTGCCATAAGAGGGAACACTGAAGCTTTCTTT	CAIRGNTEAFF
.	13	TRBV5-1	TRBJ2-5	.	TGCGCCAGCAGCACACCAGGAGAAGAGACCCAGTACTTC	CASSTPGEETQYF
.	15	TRBV18	TRBJ2-1	.	TGTGCCAGCTCACCAGGGCAGGGAAACTACAATGAGCAGTTCTTC	CASSPGQGNYNEQFF
.	14	TRBV7-2	TRBJ1-3	.	TGTGCCAGCAGCTTAAAGGCAGGGGTAAACACCATATATTTT	CASSLKAGVNTIYF